The 5 T cell receptor beta chains in this list originate from one sample, sequenced in a study of T cells after posttransplantation cyclophosphamide. Treatment was busulfan-fludarabine conditioning, a marrow graft, and cyclophosphamide on days +3 and +4. Profiling relied on immunoSEQ multiplex PCR, and the TCRdb table lists in-frame clones only, not all of them. The table records about 4,000 clones, approximately 83% of them present only once. The sample in question was CD4+ T cells sorted from blood, obtained around 33 weeks after a stem cell transplant with posttransplant cyclophosphamide. These receptors were collected from a male patient aged 30 to 39 who received an allogeneic stem cell transplant from a related donor, was CMV-positive, and had no GVHD. T cells may partly derive from the graft donor.

This rearrangement joins TRBV28 to TRBJ1-2, with a tentative D call TRBD1 (6 bases). Trimming left V 6 bases short and J 0 bases short, with 17 bases between. Germline V gives CDR1 MDHEN, CDR2 SYDVKM. The CDR3 is made up of 16 amino acids. Here the CDR3 reads CASSPWRTVANYGYTF. The CDR3, as DNA: TGTGCCAGCAGCCCATGGCGGACAGTAGCTAACTATGGCTACACCTTC.

This clone ranks as large. The rearrangement links TRBV4-2 to TRBJ1-3, with D unclear. The CDR3 runs to 16 residues. The germline V gene has CDR1 LGHNA and CDR2 YNFKEQ. V lost 1 base and J lost 3, with 13 bases in between. The CDR3 loop reads CASSQAVRAGGNTIYF. CDR3 DNA sequence: TGTGCCAGCAGCCAAGCCGTGAGGGCAGGTGGAAACACCATATATTTT.

CDR3 DNA sequence: TGTGCCAGCATCAAAATGGGGGGTTCCAACTATGGCTACACCTTC. Amino acids: CASIKMGGSNYGYTF. The V call is TRBV6-5, the J call TRBJ1-2, with D possibly TRBD1 on 5 matching bases. The V gene's germline CDR1 is MNHEY and CDR2 SVGAGI. Trimming cost V 7 bases and J 2 bases, with 17 bases left between them. This CDR3 is built from 15 residues.

The gene calls are TRBV7-6 and TRBJ2-2, with TRBD2 identical over 8 bases. The CDR3 sequence is 15 residues long. Germline V CDR1 and CDR2: SGHVS, FNYEAQ. The V segment lost 1 base and the J segment 2 bases; nucleotides outside the gene matches: 0. The CDR3 region is CASSLVAGNTGELFF. CDR3 nucleotide sequence: TGTGCCAGCAGCTTAGTAGCGGGAAACACCGGGGAGCTGTTTTTT.

The gene calls are TRBV28 and TRBJ1-1; 7 nucleotides match TRBD1. Germline CDR1 and CDR2: MDHEN and SYDVKM. The CDR3 has 14 residues. The J segment lost 3 bases and the V segment lost 7 bases, leaving 8 bases of the junction unmatched. The CDR3 nucleotides read TGTGCCAGCACCATTGACAGGGCCTACACTGAAGCTTTCTTT. Protein product: CASTIDRAYTEAFF.